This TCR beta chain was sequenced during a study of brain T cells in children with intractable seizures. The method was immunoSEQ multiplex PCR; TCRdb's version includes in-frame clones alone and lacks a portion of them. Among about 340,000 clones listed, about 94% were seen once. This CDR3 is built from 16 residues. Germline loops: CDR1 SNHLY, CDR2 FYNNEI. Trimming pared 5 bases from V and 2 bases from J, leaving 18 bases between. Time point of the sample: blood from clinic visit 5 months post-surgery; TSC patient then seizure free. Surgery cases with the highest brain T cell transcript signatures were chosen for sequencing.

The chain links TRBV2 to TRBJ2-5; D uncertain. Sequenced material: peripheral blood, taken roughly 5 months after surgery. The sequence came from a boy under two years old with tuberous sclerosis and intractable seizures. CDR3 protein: CASSPFGLGRQETQYF. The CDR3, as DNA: TGTGCCAGCAGTCCCTTTGGGTTGGGCAGGCAAGAGACCCAGTACTTC. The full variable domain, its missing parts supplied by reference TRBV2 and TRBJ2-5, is EPEVTQTPSHQVTQMGQEVILRCVPISNHLYFYWYRQILGQKVEFLVSFYNNEISEKSEIFDDQFSVERPDGSNFTLKIRSTKLEDSAMYFCASSPFGLGRQETQYFGPGTRLLVL.